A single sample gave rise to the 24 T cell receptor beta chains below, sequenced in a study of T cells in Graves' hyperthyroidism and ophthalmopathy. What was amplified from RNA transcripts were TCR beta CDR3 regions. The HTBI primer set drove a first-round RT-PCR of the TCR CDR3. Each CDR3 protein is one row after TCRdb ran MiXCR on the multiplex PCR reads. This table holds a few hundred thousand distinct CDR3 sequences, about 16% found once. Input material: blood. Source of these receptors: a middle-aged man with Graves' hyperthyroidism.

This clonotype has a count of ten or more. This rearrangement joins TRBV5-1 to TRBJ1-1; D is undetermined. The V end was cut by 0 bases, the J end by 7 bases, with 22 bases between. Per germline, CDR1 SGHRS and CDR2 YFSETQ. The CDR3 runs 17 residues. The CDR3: CASSLVLYPASLDEAFF. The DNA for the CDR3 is TGCGCCAGCAGCTTGGTACTCTATCCGGCTAGCCTGGATGAAGCTTTCTTT.

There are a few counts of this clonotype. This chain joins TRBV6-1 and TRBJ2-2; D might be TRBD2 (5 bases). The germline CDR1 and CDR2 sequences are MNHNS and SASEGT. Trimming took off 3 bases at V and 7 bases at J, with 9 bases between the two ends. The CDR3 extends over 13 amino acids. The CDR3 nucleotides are TGTGCCAGCAGTGATGGGAGTTACGGGGAGCTGTTTTTT. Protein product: CASSDGSYGELFF.

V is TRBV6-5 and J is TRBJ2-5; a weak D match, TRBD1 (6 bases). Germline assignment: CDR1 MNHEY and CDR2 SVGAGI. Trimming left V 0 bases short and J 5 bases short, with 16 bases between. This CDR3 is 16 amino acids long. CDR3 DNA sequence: TGTGCCAGCAGTTACTCGGGTGTAGGGGGTGGGGAGACCCAGTACTTC. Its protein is CASSYSGVGGGETQYF.

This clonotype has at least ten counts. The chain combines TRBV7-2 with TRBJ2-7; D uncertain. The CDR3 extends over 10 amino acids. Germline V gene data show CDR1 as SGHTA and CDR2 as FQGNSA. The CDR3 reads CARPSDEQYF. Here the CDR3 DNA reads TGTGCGCGGCCTTCCGACGAGCAGTACTTC.

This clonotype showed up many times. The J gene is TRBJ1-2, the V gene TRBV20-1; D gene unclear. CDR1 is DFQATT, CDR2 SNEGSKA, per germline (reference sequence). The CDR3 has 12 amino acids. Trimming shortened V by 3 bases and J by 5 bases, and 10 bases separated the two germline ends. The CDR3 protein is CSASRLEYGYTF. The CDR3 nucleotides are TGCAGTGCTAGTCGTCTAGAATATGGCTACACCTTC.

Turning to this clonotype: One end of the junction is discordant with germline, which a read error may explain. The CDR3 DNA reads TGTGTCAGCAGCCGTCTCACAGGGACTGAAGCTTTCTTT. Amino acids: CVSSRLTGTEAFF. This rearrangement joins TRBV7-9 to TRBJ1-1, with D possibly TRBD1 on 6 matching bases. This CDR3 comprises 13 residues. Germline V gene lookup returns CDR1 SEHNR and CDR2 FQNEAQ (reference sequence).

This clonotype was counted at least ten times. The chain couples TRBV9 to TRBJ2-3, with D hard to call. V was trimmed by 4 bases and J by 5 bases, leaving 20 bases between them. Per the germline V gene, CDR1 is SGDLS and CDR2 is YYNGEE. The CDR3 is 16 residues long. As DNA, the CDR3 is TGTGCCAGCAGCCCCCTCTCGCGCCCCTACGTAGATACGCAGTATTTT. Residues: CASSPLSRPYVDTQYF.

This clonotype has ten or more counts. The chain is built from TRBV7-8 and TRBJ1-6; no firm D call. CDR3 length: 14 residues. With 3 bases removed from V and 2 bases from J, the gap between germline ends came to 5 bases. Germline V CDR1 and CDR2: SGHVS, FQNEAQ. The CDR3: CASSFAAYNSPLHF. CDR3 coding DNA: TGTGCCAGCAGCTTCGCAGCCTATAATTCACCCCTCCACTTT.

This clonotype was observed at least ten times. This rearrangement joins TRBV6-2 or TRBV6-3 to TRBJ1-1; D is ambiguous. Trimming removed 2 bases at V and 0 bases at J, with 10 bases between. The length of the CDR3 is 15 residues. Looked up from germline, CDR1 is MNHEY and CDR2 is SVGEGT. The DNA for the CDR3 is TGTGCCAGCAGTTACCCCCCTTCACTGAACACTGAAGCTTTCTTT. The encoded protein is CASSYPPSLNTEAFF.

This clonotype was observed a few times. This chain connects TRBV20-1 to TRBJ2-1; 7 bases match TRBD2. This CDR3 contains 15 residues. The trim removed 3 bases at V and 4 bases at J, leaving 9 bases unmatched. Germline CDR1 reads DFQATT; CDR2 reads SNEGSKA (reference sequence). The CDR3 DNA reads TGCAGTGCTAGTACGGCTAGCGGCCCTTACAATGAGCAGTTCTTC. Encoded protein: CSASTASGPYNEQFF.

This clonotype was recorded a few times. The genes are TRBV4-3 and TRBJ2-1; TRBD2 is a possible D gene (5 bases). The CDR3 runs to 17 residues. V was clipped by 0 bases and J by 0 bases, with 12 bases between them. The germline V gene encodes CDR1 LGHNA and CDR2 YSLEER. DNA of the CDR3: TGCGCCAGCAGCCAAGAAGGTTTAGGGAGCTCCTACAATGAGCAGTTCTTC. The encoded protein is CASSQEGLGSSYNEQFF.

CDR3 residues: CASGRMPNTGELFF. CDR3 bases: TGCGCCAGCGGAAGGATGCCGAACACCGGGGAGCTGTTTTTT. V and J are TRBV10-1 and TRBJ2-2; unclear D gene. In germline, CDR1 is WNHNN, CDR2 SYGVQD (reference sequence). The CDR3 is 14 residues long. Trimming removed 8 bases at V and 0 bases at J, with 10 bases between.

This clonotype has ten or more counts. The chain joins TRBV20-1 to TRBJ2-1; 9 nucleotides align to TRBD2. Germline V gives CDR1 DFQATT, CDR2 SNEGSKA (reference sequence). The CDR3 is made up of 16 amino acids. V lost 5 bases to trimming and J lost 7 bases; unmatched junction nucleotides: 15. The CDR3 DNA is TGCAGTGCTCCTCCGCGGGGGGGGCCAGGGGGAAATGAGCAGTTCTTC. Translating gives CSAPPRGGPGGNEQFF.

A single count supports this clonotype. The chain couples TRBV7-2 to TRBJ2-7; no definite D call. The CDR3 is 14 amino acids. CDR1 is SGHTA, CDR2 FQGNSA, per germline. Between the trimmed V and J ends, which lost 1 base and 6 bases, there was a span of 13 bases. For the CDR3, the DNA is TGTGCCAGCAGCTTAGTGCAGAAACAGATCGAGCAGTACTTC. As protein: CASSLVQKQIEQYF. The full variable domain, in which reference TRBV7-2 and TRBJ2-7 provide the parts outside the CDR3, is GAGVSQSPSNKVTEKGKDVELRCDPISGHTALYWYRQSLGQGLEFLIYFQGNSAPDKSGLPSDRFSAERTGGSVSTLTIQRTQQEDSAVYLCASSLVQKQIEQYFGPGTRLTVT.

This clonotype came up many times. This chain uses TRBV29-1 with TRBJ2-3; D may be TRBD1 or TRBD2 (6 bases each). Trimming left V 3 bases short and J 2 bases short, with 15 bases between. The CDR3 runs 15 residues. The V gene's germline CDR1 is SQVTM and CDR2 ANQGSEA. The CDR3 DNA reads TGCAGCGTTGAGGGCGGGACAAACCCCACAGATACGCAGTATTTT. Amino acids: CSVEGGTNPTDTQYF.

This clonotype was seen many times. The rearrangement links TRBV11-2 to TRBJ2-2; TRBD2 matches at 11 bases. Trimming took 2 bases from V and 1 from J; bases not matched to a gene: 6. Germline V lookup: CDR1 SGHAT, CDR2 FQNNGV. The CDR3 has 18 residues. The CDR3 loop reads CASSLYRLAGGNTGELFF. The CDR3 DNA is TGTGCCAGCAGCTTATATCGCCTAGCGGGGGGGAACACCGGGGAGCTGTTTTTT.

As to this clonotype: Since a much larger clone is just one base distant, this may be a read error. Written as DNA, the CDR3 is TGTGCCGGCAGCCCCCAACGGGGCTACACTGAAGCTTTCTTT. This translates into CAGSPQRGYTEAFF. The chain joins TRBV7-2 to TRBJ1-1; perhaps TRBD1 as D (5 bases). This CDR3 comprises 14 residues. Germline V gives CDR1 SGHTA, CDR2 FQGNSA.

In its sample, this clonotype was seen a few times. The CDR3 protein is CASSRTGIDEQFF. The CDR3 nucleotides read TGTGCCAGCAGCCGAACCGGTATCGATGAGCAGTTCTTC. The J gene is TRBJ2-1, the V gene TRBV7-3; D is ambiguous. V lost 5 bases to trimming and J lost 8 bases, with 13 bases between them. CDR3 length: 13 amino acids. Germline CDR1 SGHTA, CDR2 FQGTGA.

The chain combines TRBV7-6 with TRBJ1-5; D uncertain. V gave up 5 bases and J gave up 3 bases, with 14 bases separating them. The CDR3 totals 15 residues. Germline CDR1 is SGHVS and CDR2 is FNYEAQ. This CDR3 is CASSPELWINQPQHF. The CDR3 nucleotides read TGTGCCAGCAGCCCGGAATTATGGATCAATCAGCCCCAGCATTTT.

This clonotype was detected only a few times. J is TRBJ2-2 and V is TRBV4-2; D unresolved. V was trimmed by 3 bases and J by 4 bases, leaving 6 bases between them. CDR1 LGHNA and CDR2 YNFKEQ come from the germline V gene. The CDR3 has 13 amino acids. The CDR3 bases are TGTGCCAGCAGCCAGGTACCCACCGGGGAGCTGTTTTTT. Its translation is CASSQVPTGELFF.

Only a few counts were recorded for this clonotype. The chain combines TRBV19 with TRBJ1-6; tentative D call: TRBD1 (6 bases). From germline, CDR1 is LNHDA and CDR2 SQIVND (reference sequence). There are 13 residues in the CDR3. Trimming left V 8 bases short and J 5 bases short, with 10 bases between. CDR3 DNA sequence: TGTGCCAGTGGGGACATCAATAATTCACCCCTCCACTTT. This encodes CASGDINNSPLHF.

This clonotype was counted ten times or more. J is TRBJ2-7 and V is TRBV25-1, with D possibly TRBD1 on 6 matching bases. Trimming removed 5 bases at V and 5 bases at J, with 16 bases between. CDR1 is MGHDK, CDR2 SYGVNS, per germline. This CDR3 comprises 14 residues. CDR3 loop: CASSIKLGAHEQYF. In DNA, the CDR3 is TGTGCCAGCAGTATAAAATTGGGGGCGCACGAGCAGTACTTC.

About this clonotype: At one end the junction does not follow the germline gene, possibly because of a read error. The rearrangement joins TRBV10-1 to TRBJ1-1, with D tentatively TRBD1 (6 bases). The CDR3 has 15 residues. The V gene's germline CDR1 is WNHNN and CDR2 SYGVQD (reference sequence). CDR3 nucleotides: TGCGCCAGCAGCCGCCGTGGGGTGGGGGACACTGAAGCCTTCTTT. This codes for CASSRRGVGDTEAFF.

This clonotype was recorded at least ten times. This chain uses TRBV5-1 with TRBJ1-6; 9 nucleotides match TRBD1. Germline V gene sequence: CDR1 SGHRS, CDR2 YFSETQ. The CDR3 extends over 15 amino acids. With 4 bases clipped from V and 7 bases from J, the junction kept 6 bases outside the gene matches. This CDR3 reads CASSHGTGWNSPLHF. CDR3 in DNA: TGCGCCAGCAGCCACGGGACAGGGTGGAATTCACCCCTCCACTTT.